This passage covers 16 T cell receptor beta chains from one sample sequenced in a study of identical twins. TCRdb recomputed calls from the 5' RACE reads with MiXCR, one row per CDR3 protein. The top ten clones hold about 1.5% of a sample with just under 650,000 distinct CDR3 sequences, 7% to 7.5% of them seen once. The same sample was also studied in work on yellow fever vaccine responses in identical twins.

The sequenced sample was PBMCs. These receptors came from a woman younger than 30 in good health.

This clonotype was seen a few times. This chain links TRBV12-3 or TRBV12-4 with TRBJ2-1; 7 positions agree with TRBD2. The trim removed 5 bases at V and 6 bases at J, leaving 13 bases unmatched. There are 16 residues in the CDR3. As DNA, the CDR3 is TGTGCCAGCAGTCCGCCTTGGGGGGGTCTGGCCAATGAGCAGTTCTTC. Its protein product is CASSPPWGGLANEQFF.

The V gene is TRBV4-1, the J gene TRBJ1-2; the D gene is possibly TRBD1 (6 bases). The CDR3 contains 14 residues. Looked up from germline, CDR1 is MGHRA and CDR2 is YSYEKL. Trimming removed 1 base from V and 8 bases from J, with 14 bases in between. Here the CDR3 reads CASSQATGTYGYTF. The CDR3 DNA is TGCGCCAGCAGCCAAGCAACAGGGACATACGGCTACACCTTC.

This chain uses TRBV5-1 with TRBJ1-1, with D tentatively TRBD1 (5 bases). V lost 5 bases and J lost 3, with 17 bases in between. CDR1 is SGHRS, CDR2 YFSETQ, per germline. The length of the CDR3 is 15 residues. This chain's CDR3 is CASSSRGGEYTEAFF. The CDR3 nucleotides read TGCGCCAGCAGTTCACGTGGGGGAGAGTACACTGAAGCTTTCTTT.

On this clonotype: This could be a read error, since a much larger clone is one nucleotide away. J is TRBJ2-2 and V is TRBV12-3 or TRBV12-4; 11 nucleotides agree with TRBD2. The CDR3 covers 14 residues. CDR3 bases: TGTGTCAGCAGTACGAGACTAGCGGGAGGGGAGCTGTTTTTT. Its translation: CVSSTRLAGGELFF.

This clonotype was observed at least ten times. The V gene is TRBV7-8, the J gene TRBJ2-7; TRBD2 matches at 8 bases. CDR1 and CDR2 (germline): SGHVS, FQNEAQ. The V gene end was trimmed by 3 bases and the J gene end by 4 bases; junction bases not matched to a gene: 2. The length of the CDR3 is 13 residues. The CDR3 is CASSFGGGYEQYF. Written as DNA, the CDR3 is TGTGCCAGCAGCTTCGGGGGGGGGTACGAGCAGTACTTC. Together with reference TRBV7-8 and TRBJ2-7, the CDR3 gives the full variable domain: GAGVSQSPRYKVAKRGQDVALRCDPISGHVSLFWYQQALGQGPEFLTYFQNEAQLDKSGLPSDRFFAERPEGSVSTLKIQRTQQEDSAVYLCASSFGGGYEQYFGPGTRLTVT.

This clonotype was recorded many times. CDR3 residues: CASSKNWGVSTDTQYF. In nucleotides, the CDR3 is TGCGCCAGCAGCAAAAACTGGGGGGTATCCACAGATACGCAGTATTTT. The rearrangement joins TRBV5-1 to TRBJ2-3; D may be TRBD2 (6 bases). Per the germline V gene, CDR1 is SGHRS and CDR2 is YFSETQ. Trimming stripped 4 bases from V and 2 bases from J, with 17 bases between. The CDR3 is made up of 16 amino acids.

Many counts were recorded for this clonotype. The V gene is TRBV7-3, the J gene TRBJ2-1, with 7 bases fitting TRBD2. The CDR3 sequence is 15 residues long. J lost 0 bases, V lost 5 bases, and 4 bases had no gene match. Germline CDR1 and CDR2: SGHTA and FQGTGA. CDR3 nucleotide sequence: TGTGCCAGCAGCCCCCGCGGGGGCTCCTACAATGAGCAGTTCTTC. Protein: CASSPRGGSYNEQFF.

Many counts were recorded for this clonotype. V usage is TRBV10-3 and J usage is TRBJ2-7; TRBD2 is a possible D gene (6 bases). The ends were cut back, 10 bases at V and 5 bases at J, with 18 bases in the middle. The CDR3 contains 13 residues. Germline V gives CDR1 ENHRY, CDR2 SYGVKD. This CDR3 is CATSPGGTNEQYF. In nucleotides, the CDR3 is TGTGCCACCAGCCCTGGGGGGACCAACGAGCAGTACTTC.

The J gene is TRBJ1-1, the V gene TRBV3-1, with D unclear. Trimming pared 0 bases from V and 5 bases from J, leaving 10 bases between. The CDR3 has 14 residues. The germline gives CDR1 LGHDT, CDR2 YNNKEL (reference sequence). The CDR3, as DNA: TGTGCCAGCAGCCAAGAGACCCCCGGGACTGAAGCTTTCTTT. Its translation: CASSQETPGTEAFF.

The chain has TRBV4-1 and TRBJ2-3; D perhaps matches TRBD2 (6 bases). Per germline, CDR1 MGHRA and CDR2 YSYEKL. Trimming left V 3 bases short and J 0 bases short, with 10 bases between. The length of the CDR3 is 15 residues. The CDR3: CASSHPGTSTDTQYF. The CDR3 bases are TGCGCCAGCAGCCACCCCGGGACTAGCACAGATACGCAGTATTTT.

This clonotype was observed a few times. This chain uses TRBV20-1 with TRBJ2-2; D is ambiguous. Germline loops: CDR1 DFQATT, CDR2 SNEGSKA (reference sequence). V gave up 3 bases and J gave up 2 bases, with 10 bases separating them. The length of the CDR3 is 14 residues. This CDR3 reads CSARAAVNTGELFF. The CDR3 DNA reads as TGCAGTGCTAGGGCCGCCGTAAACACCGGGGAGCTGTTTTTT.

This clonotype was detected many times. This chain links TRBV15 with TRBJ2-1; TRBD2 matches at 8 bases. With V trimmed by 0 bases and J by 8 bases, 9 bases remained unmatched. CDR3 size: 16 residues. Germline V gene lookup returns CDR1 LNHNV and CDR2 YYDKDF (reference sequence). The CDR3 loop is CATSRDGSGGAYEQFF. Here the CDR3 DNA reads TGTGCCACCAGCAGAGATGGATCCGGGGGGGCCTATGAGCAGTTCTTC.

The CDR3 bases are TGTGCCAGCAGCTTAACTCGGGATCGGGCAGATACGCAGTATTTT. It encodes CASSLTRDRADTQYF. J is TRBJ2-3 and V is TRBV7-3; D might be TRBD2 (5 bases). The CDR3 consists of 15 residues. V dropped 0 bases and J dropped 4 bases, with 11 bases sitting between them. Per the germline V gene, CDR1 is SGHTA and CDR2 is FQGTGA.

This clonotype appeared a single time. The chain couples TRBV18 to TRBJ2-1; the D gene is possibly TRBD2 (6 bases). The CDR3 has 15 residues. The V and J ends lost 3 bases and 5 bases respectively, with 14 bases between them. The V gene's germline CDR1 is KGHSH and CDR2 LQKENI. CDR3 in amino acids: CASSPSGTRNNEQFF. The DNA for the CDR3 is TGTGCCAGCTCACCTTCCGGGACTCGAAACAATGAGCAGTTCTTC.

The sample holds a few counts of this clonotype. The chain links TRBV6-2 or TRBV6-3 to TRBJ1-2; 7 bases match TRBD1. Looked up from germline, CDR1 is MNHEY and CDR2 is SVGEGT. The CDR3 runs 15 residues. V lost 8 bases to trimming and J lost 6 bases; unmatched junction nucleotides: 15. The CDR3 here is CASLSTGSFSHGYTF. In nucleotides, the CDR3 is TGTGCCAGCCTATCGACAGGGAGCTTTAGTCATGGCTACACCTTC.

This clonotype appeared a few times. This chain links TRBV3-1 with TRBJ2-5, with D tentatively TRBD1 (6 bases). The length of the CDR3 is 16 residues. The germline V gene encodes CDR1 LGHDT and CDR2 YNNKEL (reference sequence). Trimming cost V 4 bases and J 2 bases, with 17 bases left between them. The CDR3 DNA follows: TGTGCCAGCAGCCTCAACCTCCTACAGGGTCAAGAGACCCAGTACTTC. Its translation: CASSLNLLQGQETQYF.